The 3 T cell receptor beta chains below come from one sample, sequenced in a study of OX40 agonist ivuxolimab in advanced cancers. Sequenced by immunoSEQ multiplex PCR; TCRdb stores in-frame clones only, minus some. The top ten clones hold roughly 3.5% of a sample with about 46,000 clones, 88% of them seen once. Sequenced material: CD4+ or CD8+ T cells sorted from blood, taken in a trial of the OX40 agonist ivuxolimab. These receptors were obtained from an adult with an advanced solid tumor such as melanoma, head and neck, liver or kidney cancer.

J is TRBJ2-7 and V is TRBV28; D assignment may be TRBD1 or TRBD2 (5 bases each). This CDR3 spans 12 amino acids. The germline CDR1 and CDR2 sequences are MDHEN and SYDVKM. Trimming stripped 4 bases from V and 2 bases from J, with 6 bases between. The CDR3 coding sequence is TGTGCCAGCAGTTGGGGGACCTACGAGCAGTACTTC. This encodes CASSWGTYEQYF. The full variable domain, rest sourced from reference TRBV28 and TRBJ2-7, is DVKVTQSSRYLVKRTGEKVFLECVQDMDHENMFWYRQDPGLGLRLIYFSYDVKMKEKGDIPEGYSVSREKKERFSLILESASTNQTSMYLCASSWGTYEQYFGPGTRLTVT.

The V and J genes are TRBV6-1 and TRBJ2-1; D is possibly TRBD2 (5 bases). Trimming took off 1 base at V and 4 bases at J, with 11 bases between the two ends. Looked up from germline, CDR1 is MNHNS and CDR2 is SASEGT. This CDR3 is built from 15 residues. The CDR3 bases are TGTGCCAGCAGTGAAGGCCAGAGACTATACAATGAGCAGTTCTTC. This encodes CASSEGQRLYNEQFF.

This clone was counted a single time. The chain carries TRBV29-1 and TRBJ2-3, with 7 bases matching TRBD1. Germline lookup yields CDR1 SQVTM and CDR2 ANQGSEA. The CDR3 runs 13 residues. The trim removed 7 bases at V and 0 bases at J, leaving 4 bases unmatched. CDR3 sequence: CSAWTGSTDTQYF. CDR3 nucleotides: TGCAGCGCTTGGACAGGTAGCACAGATACGCAGTATTTT.